This entry describes one TCR beta chain. Its antigen is not identified. The data stem from a study of T cell clones after liver transplantation. Study background: A pre-transplant mixed lymphocyte reaction with TCRbeta sequencing defined graft-donor-reactive clones followed in post-transplant blood. Apart from a few HCV-positive recipients, transplants were for non-autoimmune, non-viral reasons.

General study findings and limits: A larger donor-reactive than third-party decline suggested partial antigen-specific deletion.

Sequenced by immunoSEQ multiplex PCR; TCRdb stores in-frame clones only, minus some. The table records 55,000 to 70,000 clones, about 91% of them present only once. The CDR3 has 14 amino acids. Germline V gives CDR1 GTSNPN, CDR2 SVGIG (reference sequence). Trimming took 3 bases from V and 2 from J, leaving 14 bases between them. The chain carries TRBV30 and TRBJ2-7; D might be TRBD2 (6 bases). This TCR came from a human patient who received a liver transplant. The graft donor may account for some of the T cells. The source was CD4+ T cells from blood, collected around 25 months after liver transplant. CDR3 amino acids: CAWSVQGLAYEQYF. CDR3 nucleotide sequence: TGTGCCTGGAGCGTCCAGGGACTCGCCTACGAGCAGTACTTC.